The next 32 T cell receptor beta chains were all read from a single sample in a study of T cell responses to AZD1222 COVID-19 vaccine. The data were produced by immunoSEQ multiplex PCR, yet TCRdb's version contains in-frame clones alone and is incomplete. The table lists more than 85,000 clones, approximately 86% of them singletons. The sequencing here drew on peripheral blood, taken on day 0 of AZD1222 vaccination. These receptors were collected from an adult in good health.

This chain links TRBV9 with TRBJ1-2; tentatively, D is TRBD1 (5 bases). V lost 0 bases and J lost 6, with 18 bases in between. Germline-derived CDR1 and CDR2 are SGDLS and YYNGEE. This CDR3 is 16 amino acids long. The CDR3 DNA sequence: TGTGCCAGCAGCGTAGTTGGACCTTCAGGGCGGAATGGCTACACCTTC. As protein: CASSVVGPSGRNGYTF.

In its sample, this clone was seen a few times. This rearrangement joins TRBV6-6 to TRBJ2-2; D unclear. Per germline, CDR1 MNHNY and CDR2 SVGAGI (reference sequence). V lost 0 bases and J 4 bases, leaving 6 bases between the germline ends. The CDR3 consists of 14 residues. For the CDR3, the DNA is TGTGCCAGCAGTTACTCTGCCGGCACCGGGGAGCTGTTTTTT. Translation gives CASSYSAGTGELFF.

The chain links TRBV7-2 to TRBJ1-5; 11 nucleotides align to TRBD1. J gave up 6 bases and V 5 bases, and 6 bases lay outside the gene matches. The CDR3 has 15 residues. Germline V gene data show CDR1 as SGHTA and CDR2 as FQGNSA. The CDR3 spells CASSLGQGAGQPQHF. DNA of the CDR3: TGTGCCAGCAGCCTAGGACAGGGGGCAGGTCAGCCCCAGCATTTT.

V is TRBV10-3 and J is TRBJ1-1; D remains unclear. This CDR3 is 13 amino acids long. Germline CDR1 and CDR2: ENHRY and SYGVKD. Trimming removed 4 bases from V and 2 bases from J, with 8 bases in between. CDR3 sequence reads: CAISGVRNTEAFF. Written as DNA, the CDR3 is TGTGCCATCAGTGGGGTAAGAAACACTGAAGCTTTCTTT.

V and J are TRBV25-1 and TRBJ1-5, with 7 bases matching TRBD1. Per germline, CDR1 MGHDK and CDR2 SYGVNS. V shed 10 bases, J shed 5 bases, and the junction held 11 bases outside the gene matches. The CDR3 contains 14 residues. This CDR3 reads CATRGRGPYQPQHF. In nucleotides, the CDR3 is TGTGCCACCCGAGGGAGGGGGCCTTATCAGCCCCAGCATTTT. Combining the CDR3 with reference TRBV25-1 and TRBJ1-5 gives the whole variable domain EADIYQTPRYLVIGTGKKITLECSQTMGHDKMYWYQQDPGMELHLIHYSYGVNSTEKGDLSSESTVSRIRTEHFPLTLESARPSHTSQYLCATRGRGPYQPQHFGDGTRLSIL.

This sequence joins TRBV27 and TRBJ2-3, with 12 bases aligning to TRBD2. Germline-derived CDR1 and CDR2 are MNHEY and SMNVEV (reference sequence). V gave up 6 bases and J gave up 4 bases; unmatched junction bases: 5. This CDR3 contains 15 residues. CDR3 protein: CASSPGLAGPDTQYF. Here the CDR3 DNA reads TGTGCCAGCAGCCCTGGACTAGCGGGGCCAGATACGCAGTATTTT.

J is TRBJ1-6 and V is TRBV9; D gene uncertain. Germline-derived CDR1 and CDR2 are SGDLS and YYNGEE. V was clipped by 0 bases and J by 10 bases, with 14 bases between them. This CDR3 is built from 15 residues. The DNA of the CDR3 is TGTGCCAGCAGCGTAGAGGAGGGTTTGGAATCACCCCTCCACTTT. This gives the protein CASSVEEGLESPLHF. The full variable domain, with the rest looked up from reference TRBV9 and TRBJ1-6, is DSGVTQTPKHLITATGQRVTLRCSPRSGDLSVYWYQQSLDQGLQFLIQYYNGEERAKGNILERFSAQQFPDLHSELNLSSLELGDSALYFCASSVEEGLESPLHFGNGTRLTVT.

This rearrangement joins TRBV7-9 to TRBJ1-2, with 8 bases lining up with TRBD1. This CDR3 contains 16 residues. Germline CDR1 SEHNR, CDR2 FQNEAQ (reference sequence). V was pared by 1 base and J by 5 bases, with 9 bases of the junction left unmatched. The CDR3 DNA reads as TGTGCCAGCAGCTTAGGAGGACAGGGCCATTGGTATGGCTACACCTTC. Translation gives CASSLGGQGHWYGYTF. Looking up the rest from reference TRBV7-9 and TRBJ1-2 gives the full variable domain: DTGVSQNPRHKITKRGQNVTFRCDPISEHNRLYWYRQTLGQGPEFLTYFQNEAQLEKSRLLSDRFSAERPKGSFSTLEIQRTEQGDSAMYLCASSLGGQGHWYGYTFGSGTRLTVV.

J is TRBJ1-1 and V is TRBV5-1; a weak D match, TRBD1 (5 bases). CDR1 is SGHRS and CDR2 is YFSETQ in the germline V gene. V was pared by 4 bases and J by 3 bases, with 19 bases between. The CDR3 is made up of 16 amino acids. CDR3 sequence reads: CASSRGGIVGDTEAFF. CDR3 in DNA: TGCGCCAGCAGCCGGGGAGGAATCGTAGGGGACACTGAAGCTTTCTTT.

The V call is TRBV11-2, the J call TRBJ1-2; TRBD1 matches at 8 bases. This CDR3 has 19 residues. Germline CDR1 reads SGHAT; CDR2 reads FQNNGV. The V gene end was trimmed by 5 bases and the J gene end by 1 base; junction bases not matched to a gene: 18. The CDR3 DNA sequence: TGTGCCAGCAGCGCGACCACACCGGGACAGGACGATAATAACTATGGCTACACCTTC. Protein product: CASSATTPGQDDNNYGYTF.

This clone has just one count. V usage is TRBV5-1 and J usage is TRBJ2-4, with a weak D call TRBD2 (6 bases). The CDR3 is 14 amino acids. CDR1 is SGHRS, CDR2 YFSETQ, per germline. The germline V and J ends were trimmed by 6 bases and 8 bases, with 18 bases remaining between them. The CDR3 DNA reads TGCGCCAGCAAAGGAGGGTCCCCCGCGGACATTCAGTACTTC. This encodes CASKGGSPADIQYF.

J is TRBJ1-6 and V is TRBV2; D perhaps matches TRBD1 (6 bases). Germline V gene data show CDR1 as SNHLY and CDR2 as FYNNEI. This CDR3 spans 15 amino acids. Trimming pared 6 bases from V and 6 bases from J, leaving 15 bases between. The CDR3 bases are TGTGCCAGCAGGCGCCGGACAGCGACTAATTCACCCCTCCACTTT. This gives the protein CASRRRTATNSPLHF.

This clone has more than one count but fewer than ten. The chain combines TRBV10-3 with TRBJ2-1; D may be TRBD2 (6 bases). The V and J ends lost 0 bases and 7 bases respectively, with 16 bases between them. CDR1 is ENHRY, CDR2 SYGVKD, per germline. This CDR3 comprises 16 residues. CDR3 sequence reads: CAISESRGGVSNEQFF. CDR3 nucleotides: TGTGCCATCAGTGAGTCGAGGGGCGGGGTCTCAAATGAGCAGTTCTTC.

This clone was detected only a few times. The V call is TRBV6-6, the J call TRBJ2-1, with 7 bases identical to TRBD2. V was clipped by 5 bases and J by 3 bases; unmatched bases: 4. The CDR3 contains 14 residues. Germline V CDR1 and CDR2: MNHNY, SVGAGI (reference sequence). The CDR3 region is CASSPGTNYNEQFF. Written as DNA, the CDR3 is TGTGCCAGCAGTCCCGGGACTAACTACAATGAGCAGTTCTTC.

The chain joins TRBV7-9 to TRBJ2-7; D perhaps matches TRBD1 (5 bases). The CDR3 has 15 amino acids. CDR1 is SEHNR and CDR2 is FQNEAQ in the germline V gene (reference sequence). Trimming pared 6 bases from V and 2 bases from J, leaving 17 bases between. The CDR3: CASSPDSQVPYEQYF. For the CDR3, the DNA is TGTGCCAGCAGTCCCGACAGTCAAGTACCCTACGAGCAGTACTTC. Using reference TRBV7-9 and TRBJ2-7 for the parts outside the CDR3, the full variable domain is DTGVSQNPRHKITKRGQNVTFRCDPISEHNRLYWYRQTLGQGPEFLTYFQNEAQLEKSRLLSDRFSAERPKGSFSTLEIQRTEQGDSAMYLCASSPDSQVPYEQYFGPGTRLTVT.

The gene calls are TRBV11-2 and TRBJ1-2, with TRBD1 identical over 9 bases. The CDR3 runs 13 residues. Losses at the gene ends were 3 bases for V and 6 bases for J; bases not matched to a gene: 2. CDR1 SGHAT and CDR2 FQNNGV come from the germline V gene. The CDR3 DNA sequence: TGTGCCAGCAGCTTGGACAGGGGTAATGGCTACACCTTC. Its translation is CASSLDRGNGYTF.

The table lists this clone with a count of one. V is TRBV9 and J is TRBJ2-2, with TRBD2 identical over 11 bases. V gave up 3 bases and J gave up 7 bases; unmatched junction bases: 11. The CDR3 extends over 17 amino acids. Germline lookup yields CDR1 SGDLS and CDR2 YYNGEE. The chain's CDR3 is CASSAPRLAGLNGELFF. The CDR3 bases are TGTGCCAGCAGCGCCCCACGACTAGCGGGGTTAAACGGGGAGCTGTTTTTT.

This sequence joins TRBV3-1 (or the pseudogene TRBV3-2) and TRBJ1-2; D may be TRBD1 (5 bases). V gave up 5 bases and J gave up 4 bases, with 11 bases separating them. Germline lookup yields CDR1 LGHDT and CDR2 YNNKEL (reference sequence). This CDR3 has 13 amino acids. The chain's CDR3 is CASSRRGVYGYTF. The CDR3 DNA reads as TGTGCCAGCAGCAGGAGGGGAGTCTATGGCTACACCTTC.

The rearrangement joins TRBV27 to TRBJ1-5; 8 bases align to TRBD1. Germline trimming cut 5 bases from V and 3 bases from J; bases unmatched to any gene: 9. Germline CDR1 reads MNHEY; CDR2 reads SMNVEV (reference sequence). The CDR3 runs 16 residues. CDR3 region: CASSPDRGRLNQPQHF. For the CDR3, the DNA is TGTGCCAGCAGTCCCGACAGGGGTCGCCTCAATCAGCCCCAGCATTTT.

The chain joins TRBV7-3 to TRBJ2-6; no clear D. Germline V gene lookup returns CDR1 SGHTA and CDR2 FQGTGA. V lost 5 bases to trimming and J lost 2 bases, with 22 bases between them. The CDR3 totals 19 residues. CDR3 nucleotides: TGTGCCAGCAGCGAACCGTCAACAAGGGCCCCCGCTGGGGCCAACGTCCTGACTTTC. The encoded protein is CASSEPSTRAPAGANVLTF.

The gene calls are TRBV19 and TRBJ1-6, with unresolved D. CDR1 and CDR2 (germline): LNHDA, SQIVND (reference sequence). The CDR3 spans 11 residues. V was shortened by 4 bases and J by 14 bases, with 9 bases between the two germline ends. CDR3 bases: TGTGCCAGTAGTAGGGGAGTTACCCTCCACTTT. Its protein is CASSRGVTLHF.

The chain recombines TRBV6-5 with TRBJ1-2; D gene unclear. The CDR3 length is 13 residues. Trimming took off 2 bases at V and 6 bases at J, with 10 bases between the two ends. The V gene's germline CDR1 is MNHEY and CDR2 SVGAGI. This CDR3 reads CASSYKETNGYTF. The CDR3 nucleotides are TGTGCCAGCAGTTACAAGGAGACGAATGGCTACACCTTC.

The chain recombines TRBV25-1 with TRBJ2-7; D call uncertain. CDR1 and CDR2 from the germline V gene are MGHDK and SYGVNS. V was cut by 2 bases and J by 6 bases, with 8 bases left in between. This CDR3 is built from 12 residues. CDR3 sequence reads: CASSEGSGEQYF. The CDR3 bases are TGTGCCAGCAGTGAAGGTTCCGGCGAGCAGTACTTC.

This chain connects TRBV28 to TRBJ1-6; D not certain. V was pared by 4 bases and J by 7 bases, with 17 bases between. The germline V gene has CDR1 MDHEN and CDR2 SYDVKM. The CDR3 is 16 residues long. Here the CDR3 reads CASSSADAVRNSPLHF. CDR3 nucleotides: TGTGCCAGCAGTTCGGCCGACGCGGTGCGGAATTCACCCCTCCACTTT.

The rearrangement uses TRBV10-3 and TRBJ2-3; D gene uncertain. The CDR3 has 13 residues. Germline loops: CDR1 ENHRY, CDR2 SYGVKD. Trimming removed 4 bases from V and 4 bases from J, with 9 bases in between. The CDR3 spells CAISGGVPDTQYF. In nucleotides, the CDR3 is TGTGCCATCAGTGGAGGAGTCCCAGATACGCAGTATTTT.

The genes are TRBV7-9 and TRBJ2-2, with D unresolved. The length of the CDR3 is 12 residues. In germline, CDR1 is SEHNR, CDR2 FQNEAQ (reference sequence). Deletions cut 4 bases from V and 5 bases from J, with 5 bases between. DNA for the CDR3: TGTGCCAGCAGCTACCTAACCGGGGAGCTGTTTTTT. Its translation is CASSYLTGELFF. Combining the CDR3 with reference TRBV7-9 and TRBJ2-2 gives the whole variable domain DTGVSQNPRHKITKRGQNVTFRCDPISEHNRLYWYRQTLGQGPEFLTYFQNEAQLEKSRLLSDRFSAERPKGSFSTLEIQRTEQGDSAMYLCASSYLTGELFFGEGSRLTVL.

The rearrangement uses TRBV2 and TRBJ1-2; D is perhaps TRBD1 (5 bases). The CDR3 totals 14 residues. The V gene's germline CDR1 is SNHLY and CDR2 FYNNEI. V was cut by 8 bases and J by 0 bases, with 13 bases left in between. CDR3 in amino acids: CASGWGGTNYGYTF. The CDR3 region has the DNA TGTGCCAGCGGATGGGGGGGGACTAACTATGGCTACACCTTC.

The gene calls are TRBV5-4 and TRBJ2-4, with TRBD2 as a possible D gene (6 bases). Trimming removed 4 bases from V and 8 bases from J, with 16 bases in between. CDR3 size: 14 residues. CDR1 and CDR2 from the germline V gene are SGHNT and YYREEE (reference sequence). The chain's CDR3 is CASSLGGSDYIQYF. CDR3 nucleotides: TGTGCCAGCAGCCTGGGGGGTTCTGATTACATTCAGTACTTC.

The CDR3 spells CASNKIGEQFF. The CDR3 bases are TGTGCCAGCAATAAAATTGGTGAGCAGTTCTTC. This rearrangement joins TRBV28 to TRBJ2-1; D gene uncertain. There are 11 residues in the CDR3. Germline assignment: CDR1 MDHEN and CDR2 SYDVKM. V was cut by 7 bases and J by 9 bases, with 10 bases left in between.

The chain employs TRBV5-5 and TRBJ1-2; D is uncertain. The ends were cut back, 3 bases at V and 0 bases at J, with 6 bases in the middle. Germline CDR1 is SGHKS and CDR2 is YYEKEE (reference sequence). The CDR3 contains 13 residues. The CDR3 sequence is CASSSKANYGYTF. CDR3 sequence (DNA): TGTGCCAGCAGCTCCAAAGCTAACTATGGCTACACCTTC.

The V gene is TRBV14, the J gene TRBJ2-1, with D maybe TRBD1 (6 bases). V gave up 2 bases and J gave up 6 bases, with 11 bases separating them. The CDR3 is made up of 14 amino acids. Germline CDR1 and CDR2: SGHDN and FVKESK. The CDR3 region has the DNA TGTGCCAGCAGCCAAAAACAGGGCGGCAATGAGCAGTTCTTC. This encodes CASSQKQGGNEQFF.

V usage is TRBV25-1 and J usage is TRBJ1-1, with D perhaps matching TRBD1 (6 bases). This CDR3 spans 14 amino acids. From germline, CDR1 is MGHDK and CDR2 SYGVNS. Deletions cut 7 bases from V and 6 bases from J, with 18 bases between. This CDR3 reads CASKTRTDGSEAFF. The CDR3 nucleotides are TGTGCCAGCAAGACCCGGACAGATGGGTCTGAAGCTTTCTTT. The whole variable domain, filled in from reference TRBV25-1 and TRBJ1-1, reads EADIYQTPRYLVIGTGKKITLECSQTMGHDKMYWYQQDPGMELHLIHYSYGVNSTEKGDLSSESTVSRIRTEHFPLTLESARPSHTSQYLCASKTRTDGSEAFFGQGTRLTVV.